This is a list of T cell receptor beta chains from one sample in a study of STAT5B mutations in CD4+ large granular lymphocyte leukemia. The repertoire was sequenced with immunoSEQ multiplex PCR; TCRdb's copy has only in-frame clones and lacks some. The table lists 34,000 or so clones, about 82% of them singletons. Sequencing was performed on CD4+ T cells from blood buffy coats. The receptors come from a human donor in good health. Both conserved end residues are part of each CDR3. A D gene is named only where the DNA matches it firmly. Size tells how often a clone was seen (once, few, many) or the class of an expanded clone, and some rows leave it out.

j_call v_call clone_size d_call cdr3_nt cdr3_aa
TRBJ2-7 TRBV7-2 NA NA TGTGCCAGCAGCTCCAGTTACTCCCCCGGGACTCGGAGGTCATGGGAGCAGTACTTC CASSSSYSPGTRRSWEQYF
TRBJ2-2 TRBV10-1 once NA TGCGCCAGCAGTGGGGAGGCGTTCGGGGAGCTGTTTTTT CASSGEAFGELFF
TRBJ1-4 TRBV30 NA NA TGTGCCTGGACACCAACTAATGAAAAACTGTTTTTT CAWTPTNEKLFF
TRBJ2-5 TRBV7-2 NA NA TGTGCCAGCAGCTTAGGGGGGAGGCAAGAGACCCAGTACTTC CASSLGGRQETQYF
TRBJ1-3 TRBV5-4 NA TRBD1 TGTGCCAGCAGCTTGGATGGGACAGGTTACTCTGGAAACACCATATATTTT CASSLDGTGYSGNTIYF
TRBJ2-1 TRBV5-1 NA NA TGCGCCAGCACCGCTTTCCCGTCCAGGGGAGCTAACTCCTACAATGAGCAGTTCTTC CASTAFPSRGANSYNEQFF
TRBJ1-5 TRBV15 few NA TGTGCCACCAGCAGAGATCGTCAGCCCCAGCATTTT CATSRDRQPQHF
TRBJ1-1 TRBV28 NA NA TGTGCCAGCAGTTTCGCAGGGAGGACTGAAGCTTTCTTT CASSFAGRTEAFF
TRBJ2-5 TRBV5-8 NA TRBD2 TGTGCCAGCAGCTTGTCGGGAGGGCATCAAGAGACCCAGTACTTC CASSLSGGHQETQYF
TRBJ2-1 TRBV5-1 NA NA TGCGCCAGCAGCTTTGGTGGTGGGGACAATGAGCAGTTCTTC CASSFGGGDNEQFF
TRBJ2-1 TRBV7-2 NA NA TGTGCCAGCAGCTGGGGCAGGGGACCCTACAATGAGCAGTTCTTC CASSWGRGPYNEQFF
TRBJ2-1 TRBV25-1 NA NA TGTGCCAGCAGGCAAGGGGTGGGTAATGAGCAGTTCTTC CASRQGVGNEQFF
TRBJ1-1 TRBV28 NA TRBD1 TGTGCCAGCAGTTTCCCACAGGGGACGAACACTGAAGCTTTCTTT CASSFPQGTNTEAFF
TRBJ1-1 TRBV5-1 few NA TGCGCCAGCAGCTTTAAGGAAGCTCTCACTGAAGCTTTCTTT CASSFKEALTEAFF
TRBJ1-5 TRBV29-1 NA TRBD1 TGCAGCGTTGGGACAGGGGGCAATCAGCCCCAGCATTTT CSVGTGGNQPQHF
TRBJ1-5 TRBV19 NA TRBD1 TGTGCCAGTAGGAAAACAGGGGGGAACAATCAGCCCCAGCATTTT CASRKTGGNNQPQHF
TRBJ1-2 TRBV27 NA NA TGTGCCAGCAGGGCCGATTATGCGGGGAGCTACACCTTC CASRADYAGSYTF
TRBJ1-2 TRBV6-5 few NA TGTGCCAGCAGTTACTCAGAGAGGGGCTCTGGCTACACCTTC CASSYSERGSGYTF
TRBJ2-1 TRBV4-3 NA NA TGCGCCAGCAGCCAAGACAGGGTTGTTAGAAATGAGCAGTTCTTC CASSQDRVVRNEQFF
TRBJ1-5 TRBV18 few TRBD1 TGTGCCAGCTCAGGGACAGGGGCCAATCAGCCCCAGCATTTT CASSGTGANQPQHF
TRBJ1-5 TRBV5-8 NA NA TGTGCCAGCAGTCGCGACATTTATAGCAATCAGCCCCAGCATTTT CASSRDIYSNQPQHF
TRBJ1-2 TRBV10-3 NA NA TGTGCCACCCACGATGGACAGAACTCTAACTATGGCTACACCTTC CATHDGQNSNYGYTF
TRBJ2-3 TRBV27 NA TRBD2 TGTGCCAGCGGCCGGACTAGCGGCACAGATACGCAGTATTTT CASGRTSGTDTQYF
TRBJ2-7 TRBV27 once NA TGTGCCAGCAGTCCCTCGACTAGGACCTACGAGCAGTACTTC CASSPSTRTYEQYF
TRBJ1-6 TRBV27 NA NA TGTGCCAGCAGTCCGCTTGGAGGTCTACCAACTTCCTCACCCCTCCACTTT CASSPLGGLPTSSPLHF
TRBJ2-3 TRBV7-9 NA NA TGTGCCAGCAGCTTAGCTTGGTCTATCACAGATACGCAGTATTTT CASSLAWSITDTQYF